The 31 T cell receptor beta chains reported below all come from one sample, sequenced in a study of cytotoxic CD8 clonotypes in ibrutinib-treated CLL. The table came from immunoSEQ multiplex PCR; TCRdb's copy has only in-frame clones and leaves some out. The table has about 32,000 clones, 71% seen once. Specimen: PBMCs, collected at disease progression, from a patient treated with ibrutinib. These receptors all stem from a human donor with chronic lymphocytic leukemia.

The CDR3 coding sequence is TGCGCCAGCAGCTTGGTAGCGGGGCCGGGGGTTGAGCAGTTCTTC. It encodes CASSLVAGPGVEQFF. The chain has TRBV5-1 and TRBJ2-1; 8 positions agree with TRBD2. The J segment lost 9 bases and the V segment lost 0 bases, leaving 8 bases of the junction unmatched. Germline assignment: CDR1 SGHRS and CDR2 YFSETQ. CDR3 size: 15 residues.

This clone occurred a few times. The V and J genes are TRBV12-5 and TRBJ1-1; TRBD1 might be the D (5 bases). Trimming stripped 1 base from V and 3 bases from J, with 12 bases between. This CDR3 contains 15 residues. Per the germline V gene, CDR1 is LGHNT and CDR2 is FRNRAP. Here the CDR3 reads CASGLGKGFDTEAFF. In nucleotides, the CDR3 is TGTGCTAGTGGTTTGGGGAAGGGGTTCGACACTGAAGCTTTCTTT. Drawing the rest from reference TRBV12-5 and TRBJ1-1, the complete variable domain is DARVTQTPRHKVTEMGQEVTMRCQPILGHNTVFWYRQTMMQGLELLAYFRNRAPLDDSGMPKDRFSAEMPDATLATLKIQPSEPRDSAVYFCASGLGKGFDTEAFFGQGTRLTVV.

This clone has a handful of counts. No conserved phenylalanine or tryptophan ends this CDR3, so it is likely a read error. It is unclear where the CDR3 begins or ends on the DNA, so no DNA is shown, and the CDR3 is as TCRdb lists it. This chain joins TRBV2 and TRBJ1-2. CDR1 is SNHLY and CDR2 is FYNNEI in the germline V gene. The CDR3 is 8 amino acids in total, end residues counted. Here the CDR3 reads CASSNLGL.

In this sample, this clone turned up a few times. The chain uses TRBV9 and TRBJ2-5; D is possibly TRBD2 (6 bases). CDR3 length: 15 residues. The ends were cut back, 0 bases at V and 5 bases at J, with 14 bases in the middle. Germline V CDR1 and CDR2: SGDLS, YYNGEE. Here the CDR3 DNA reads TGTGCCAGCAGCGTAGTTGGGGGGACCGGGGAGACCCAGTACTTC. Its translation: CASSVVGGTGETQYF. Filled out from reference TRBV9 and TRBJ2-5, the complete variable domain reads DSGVTQTPKHLITATGQRVTLRCSPRSGDLSVYWYQQSLDQGLQFLIQYYNGEERAKGNILERFSAQQFPDLHSELNLSSLELGDSALYFCASSVVGGTGETQYFGPGTRLLVL.

The rearrangement uses TRBV19 and TRBJ2-2; D may be TRBD2 (5 bases). Germline CDR1 is LNHDA and CDR2 is SQIVND (reference sequence). The V end lost 4 bases, the J end lost 5 bases, and 11 bases lay between the germline ends. The CDR3 runs 14 residues. This CDR3 reads CASSTRESTGELFF. CDR3 sequence (DNA): TGTGCCAGTAGTACCCGGGAATCAACCGGGGAGCTGTTTTTT.

CDR3: CARSPPFEDSEQYF. The CDR3 DNA is TGTGCCAGAAGTCCCCCGTTCGAGGACTCCGAGCAGTACTTC. The chain has TRBV5-3 and TRBJ2-7, with a possible D match to TRBD2 (5 bases). TRBV5-3 belongs to the ORF category, with a function that is uncertain. V was cut by 5 bases and J by 6 bases, with 18 bases left in between. The CDR3 consists of 14 residues.

The V call is TRBV6-5, the J call TRBJ2-4; D is ambiguous. The CDR3 covers 14 residues. The germline CDR1 and CDR2 sequences are MNHEY and SVGAGI. Trimming stripped 5 bases from V and 8 bases from J, with 16 bases between. CDR3 residues: CASSEVSGKDIQYF. The DNA of the CDR3 is TGTGCCAGCAGTGAAGTTTCTGGGAAGGACATTCAGTACTTC.

This clone was picked up a small number of times. This rearrangement joins TRBV5-4 to TRBJ2-7; 8 positions agree with TRBD1. The germline gives CDR1 SGHNT, CDR2 YYREEE (reference sequence). Trimming took 2 bases from V and 7 from J; bases not matched to a gene: 8. The CDR3 spans 14 residues. The CDR3 DNA is TGTGCCAGCAGCTTTTCCAGGGGGCAAGGGGAGCAGTACTTC. Translated, it gives CASSFSRGQGEQYF.

The chain combines TRBV29-1 with TRBJ1-2; 9 nucleotides align to TRBD1. The V gene end was trimmed by 8 bases and the J gene end by 6 bases; junction bases not matched to a gene: 16. Per germline, CDR1 SQVTM and CDR2 ANQGSEA. The CDR3 covers 15 residues. The CDR3 here is CSLTGGKGWEDGYTF. The DNA for the CDR3 is TGCAGCCTTACAGGGGGCAAGGGTTGGGAGGATGGCTACACCTTC.

The chain carries TRBV10-3 and TRBJ2-6, with 8 bases identical to TRBD1. This CDR3 comprises 17 residues. Trimming at V came to 4 bases and at J to 0 bases, leaving 5 bases not matched to a gene. Germline V lookup: CDR1 ENHRY, CDR2 SYGVKD. The DNA for the CDR3 is TGTGCCATCAGTGGTGGGACAGGCAGCTCTGGGGCCAACGTCCTGACTTTC. It specifies CAISGGTGSSGANVLTF.

The chain carries TRBV4-1 and TRBJ1-6; 8 positions match TRBD1. The CDR3 contains 17 residues. Germline CDR1 and CDR2: MGHRA and YSYEKL. Trimming removed 4 bases from V and 1 base from J; junction bases left unmatched: 6. In nucleotides, the CDR3 is TGCGCCAGCAGCCCCGTGCAGGGGGCGTCCTATAATTCACCCCTCCACTTT. As protein: CASSPVQGASYNSPLHF.

The CDR3 spells CASSGGGLSGQETQYF. DNA of the CDR3: TGCGCCAGCAGCGGGGGTGGTCTTAGCGGTCAAGAGACCCAGTACTTC. The genes are TRBV5-1 and TRBJ2-5; D perhaps matches TRBD2 (6 bases). CDR1 and CDR2 from the germline V gene are SGHRS and YFSETQ. V was pared by 4 bases and J by 2 bases, with 18 bases between. The CDR3 is made up of 16 amino acids.

V gene TRBV11-1 combines with J gene TRBJ2-1; TRBD1 agrees at 7 bases. The germline V gene encodes CDR1 SGHAT and CDR2 FQDESV (reference sequence). V was clipped by 9 bases and J by 0 bases; unmatched bases: 8. This CDR3 contains 15 residues. The CDR3 here is CASNQGEGSYNEQFF. The CDR3 DNA reads as TGTGCCAGTAATCAGGGGGAAGGCTCCTACAATGAGCAGTTCTTC.

The chain uses TRBV9 and TRBJ2-7; 10 bases agree with TRBD1. CDR1 and CDR2 from the germline V gene are SGDLS and YYNGEE. V dropped 2 bases and J dropped 2; count of bases not matched to a gene: 1. The CDR3 extends over 14 amino acids. CDR3 sequence: CASSVGTGAYEQYF. The DNA for the CDR3 is TGTGCCAGCAGCGTGGGGACAGGGGCCTACGAGCAGTACTTC.

The chain employs TRBV16 and TRBJ1-2, with 8 bases fitting TRBD1. This CDR3 has 15 residues. V gave up 4 bases and J gave up 2 bases; unmatched junction bases: 6. Germline-derived CDR1 and CDR2 are KGHSY and FQNENV. CDR3 amino acids: CASSLTRGPNYGYTF. CDR3 sequence (DNA): TGTGCCAGCAGCCTTACCAGGGGGCCGAACTATGGCTACACCTTC.

V usage is TRBV9 and J usage is TRBJ2-7; possible D gene TRBD1, 5 bases. This CDR3 contains 15 residues. V was clipped by 3 bases and J by 0 bases, with 13 bases between them. CDR1 is SGDLS and CDR2 is YYNGEE in the germline V gene. CDR3 bases: TGTGCCAGCAGCGAGGGGTTGCAGCCCTCCTACGAGCAGTACTTC. Translated: CASSEGLQPSYEQYF.

The V call is TRBV9, the J call TRBJ2-7, with 7 bases matching TRBD1. The length of the CDR3 is 18 residues. Unmatched junction bases numbered 13, after V lost 0 bases and J lost 1 base. Germline CDR1 and CDR2: SGDLS and YYNGEE. CDR3 nucleotides: TGTGCCAGCAGCGTAGGAGCGATGGGACAGCTTTTTTCCTACGAGCAGTACTTC. Protein product: CASSVGAMGQLFSYEQYF.

This clone was recorded once. V and J are TRBV19 and TRBJ2-2; D is uncertain. Trimming shortened V by 6 bases and J by 1 base, and 15 bases separated the two germline ends. From germline, CDR1 is LNHDA and CDR2 SQIVND (reference sequence). The CDR3 has 16 amino acids. The CDR3 reads CASRSRRAGNTGELFF. CDR3 DNA sequence: TGTGCCAGTAGGTCACGTCGGGCAGGGAACACCGGGGAGCTGTTTTTT. Based on the CDR3 plus reference TRBV19 and TRBJ2-2, the full variable domain is DGGITQSPKYLFRKEGQNVTLSCEQNLNHDAMYWYRQDPGQGLRLIYYSQIVNDFQKGDIAEGYSVSREKKESFPLTVTSAQKNPTAFYLCASRSRRAGNTGELFFGEGSRLTVL.

This clone was seen a single time. CDR3 residues: CASSSDGLLNQPQHF. The CDR3, as DNA: TGCGCCAGCAGCTCCGACGGCCTACTCAATCAGCCCCAGCATTTT. The V and J genes are TRBV5-1 and TRBJ1-5; D is ambiguous. V lost 3 bases and J lost 3, with 13 bases in between. In germline, CDR1 is SGHRS, CDR2 YFSETQ. The CDR3 contains 15 residues.

This clone has a single count. The chain recombines TRBV6-5 with TRBJ1-2; 8 positions agree with TRBD1. Germline assignment: CDR1 MNHEY and CDR2 SVGAGI. The CDR3 has 14 residues. The junction had 10 bases not matched to a gene; V was cut back by 6 bases and J by 7 bases. CDR3 nucleotides: TGTGCCAGCAGGGGTCAGGGGGCGGGAAGTGGCTACACCTTC. Amino acid sequence: CASRGQGAGSGYTF.

On this clone: Other DNA sequences in this specimen translate into the identical CDR3. The rearrangement uses TRBV5-1 and TRBJ2-7; 7 bases match TRBD1. Germline V CDR1 and CDR2: SGHRS, YFSETQ. The CDR3 is made up of 15 amino acids. The V and J ends lost 0 bases and 2 bases, in that order; junction bases with no gene match: 5. CDR3 bases: TGCGCCAGCAGCTTGGGGACAGGACAGCCCTACGAGCAGTACTTC. It is translated as CASSLGTGQPYEQYF.

Only a few counts were recorded for this clone. The chain joins TRBV4-1 to TRBJ1-1, with unresolved D. The CDR3 extends over 13 amino acids. CDR1 and CDR2 from the germline V gene are MGHRA and YSYEKL. Trimming cost V 2 bases and J 1 base, with 5 bases left between them. Here the CDR3 DNA reads TGCGCCAGCAGCCAATTCGAGAACACTGAAGCTTTCTTT. It codes for CASSQFENTEAFF.

The J gene is TRBJ1-2, the V gene TRBV5-8; perhaps TRBD1 as D (6 bases). Trimming shortened V by 4 bases and J by 11 bases, and 18 bases separated the two germline ends. CDR3 size: 13 residues. Germline-derived CDR1 and CDR2 are SGHTS and YDEGEE. In nucleotides, the CDR3 is TGTGCCAGCAGCCTCCAGGCCGGAGGGGGATACACCTTC. This sequence encodes CASSLQAGGGYTF.

The rearrangement uses TRBV19 and TRBJ2-7, with D maybe TRBD2 (6 bases). The germline V gene has CDR1 LNHDA and CDR2 SQIVND (reference sequence). The CDR3 extends over 15 amino acids. With 5 bases removed from V and 2 bases from J, the gap between germline ends came to 16 bases. In DNA, the CDR3 is TGTGCCAGTAGTTACGCCGGGACTTATACCTACGAGCAGTACTTC. Protein product: CASSYAGTYTYEQYF.

The CDR3 DNA is TGTGCCAGCAGGTCCGACAGGGTGGCCTACGAGCAGTACTTC. It yields the protein CASRSDRVAYEQYF. The chain recombines TRBV6-6 with TRBJ2-7, with TRBD1 matching over 7 bases. This CDR3 region has 14 residues. Germline CDR1 reads MNHNY; CDR2 reads SVGAGI (reference sequence). Trimming removed 6 bases from V and 2 bases from J; junction bases left unmatched: 7.

This clone came up once. The chain has TRBV2 and TRBJ1-1; perhaps TRBD1 as D (5 bases). Trimming took 4 bases from V and 6 from J, leaving 12 bases between them. This CDR3 contains 13 residues. Germline loops: CDR1 SNHLY, CDR2 FYNNEI. This chain's CDR3 is CASSGAPGSEAFF. The CDR3 DNA is TGTGCCAGCAGTGGTGCCCCAGGGTCTGAAGCTTTCTTT.

The chain has TRBV6-1 and TRBJ2-5; 8 positions agree with TRBD2. From germline, CDR1 is MNHNS and CDR2 SASEGT. V trimming: 5 bases; J trimming: 1 base; junction bases outside the gene matches: 3. The CDR3 is 14 residues long. CDR3: CASSQGLVQETQYF. The CDR3 DNA reads TGTGCCAGCAGTCAGGGACTAGTCCAAGAGACCCAGTACTTC.

This chain connects TRBV23-1 to TRBJ2-7, with unresolved D. TRBV23-1 is an ORF; its function is uncertain. The CDR3 contains 15 residues. V lost 0 bases to trimming and J lost 0 bases, with 9 bases between them. CDR3 nucleotide sequence: TGCGCCAGCAGTCAATCGCCCAGCATCTCCTACGAGCAGTACTTC. This translates into CASSQSPSISYEQYF.

This sequence joins TRBV7-9 and TRBJ1-1; D perhaps matches TRBD1 (6 bases). The germline CDR1 and CDR2 sequences are SEHNR and FQNEAQ (reference sequence). This CDR3 is 13 amino acids long. V was trimmed by 6 bases and J by 3 bases, leaving 11 bases between them. The CDR3 DNA sequence: TGTGCCAGCAGGGCGGACAGTTACACTGAAGCTTTCTTT. Translating gives CASRADSYTEAFF. Full variable domain (missing parts from reference TRBV7-9 and TRBJ1-1): DTGVSQNPRHKITKRGQNVTFRCDPISEHNRLYWYRQTLGQGPEFLTYFQNEAQLEKSRLLSDRFSAERPKGSFSTLEIQRTEQGDSAMYLCASRADSYTEAFFGQGTRLTVV.

CDR3 nucleotide sequence: TGTGCCAGCAGTGGGACCGGGACAGGGGATGGCTACACCTTC. It translates to CASSGTGTGDGYTF. This rearrangement joins TRBV6-1 to TRBJ1-2; 10 bases are a match to TRBD1. V shed 4 bases, J shed 6 bases, and the junction held 5 bases outside the gene matches. Germline V gene sequence: CDR1 MNHNS, CDR2 SASEGT. The CDR3 is 14 amino acids.

This chain connects TRBV15 to TRBJ1-1, with 8 nucleotides matching TRBD1. The CDR3 extends over 14 amino acids. CDR1 and CDR2 (germline): LNHNV, YYDKDF (reference sequence). The junction had 5 bases not matched to a gene; V was cut back by 7 bases and J by 1 base. The CDR3, as DNA: TGTGCCACCAAGGGTGGACAGGGGAACACTGAAGCTTTCTTT. It yields the protein CATKGGQGNTEAFF.